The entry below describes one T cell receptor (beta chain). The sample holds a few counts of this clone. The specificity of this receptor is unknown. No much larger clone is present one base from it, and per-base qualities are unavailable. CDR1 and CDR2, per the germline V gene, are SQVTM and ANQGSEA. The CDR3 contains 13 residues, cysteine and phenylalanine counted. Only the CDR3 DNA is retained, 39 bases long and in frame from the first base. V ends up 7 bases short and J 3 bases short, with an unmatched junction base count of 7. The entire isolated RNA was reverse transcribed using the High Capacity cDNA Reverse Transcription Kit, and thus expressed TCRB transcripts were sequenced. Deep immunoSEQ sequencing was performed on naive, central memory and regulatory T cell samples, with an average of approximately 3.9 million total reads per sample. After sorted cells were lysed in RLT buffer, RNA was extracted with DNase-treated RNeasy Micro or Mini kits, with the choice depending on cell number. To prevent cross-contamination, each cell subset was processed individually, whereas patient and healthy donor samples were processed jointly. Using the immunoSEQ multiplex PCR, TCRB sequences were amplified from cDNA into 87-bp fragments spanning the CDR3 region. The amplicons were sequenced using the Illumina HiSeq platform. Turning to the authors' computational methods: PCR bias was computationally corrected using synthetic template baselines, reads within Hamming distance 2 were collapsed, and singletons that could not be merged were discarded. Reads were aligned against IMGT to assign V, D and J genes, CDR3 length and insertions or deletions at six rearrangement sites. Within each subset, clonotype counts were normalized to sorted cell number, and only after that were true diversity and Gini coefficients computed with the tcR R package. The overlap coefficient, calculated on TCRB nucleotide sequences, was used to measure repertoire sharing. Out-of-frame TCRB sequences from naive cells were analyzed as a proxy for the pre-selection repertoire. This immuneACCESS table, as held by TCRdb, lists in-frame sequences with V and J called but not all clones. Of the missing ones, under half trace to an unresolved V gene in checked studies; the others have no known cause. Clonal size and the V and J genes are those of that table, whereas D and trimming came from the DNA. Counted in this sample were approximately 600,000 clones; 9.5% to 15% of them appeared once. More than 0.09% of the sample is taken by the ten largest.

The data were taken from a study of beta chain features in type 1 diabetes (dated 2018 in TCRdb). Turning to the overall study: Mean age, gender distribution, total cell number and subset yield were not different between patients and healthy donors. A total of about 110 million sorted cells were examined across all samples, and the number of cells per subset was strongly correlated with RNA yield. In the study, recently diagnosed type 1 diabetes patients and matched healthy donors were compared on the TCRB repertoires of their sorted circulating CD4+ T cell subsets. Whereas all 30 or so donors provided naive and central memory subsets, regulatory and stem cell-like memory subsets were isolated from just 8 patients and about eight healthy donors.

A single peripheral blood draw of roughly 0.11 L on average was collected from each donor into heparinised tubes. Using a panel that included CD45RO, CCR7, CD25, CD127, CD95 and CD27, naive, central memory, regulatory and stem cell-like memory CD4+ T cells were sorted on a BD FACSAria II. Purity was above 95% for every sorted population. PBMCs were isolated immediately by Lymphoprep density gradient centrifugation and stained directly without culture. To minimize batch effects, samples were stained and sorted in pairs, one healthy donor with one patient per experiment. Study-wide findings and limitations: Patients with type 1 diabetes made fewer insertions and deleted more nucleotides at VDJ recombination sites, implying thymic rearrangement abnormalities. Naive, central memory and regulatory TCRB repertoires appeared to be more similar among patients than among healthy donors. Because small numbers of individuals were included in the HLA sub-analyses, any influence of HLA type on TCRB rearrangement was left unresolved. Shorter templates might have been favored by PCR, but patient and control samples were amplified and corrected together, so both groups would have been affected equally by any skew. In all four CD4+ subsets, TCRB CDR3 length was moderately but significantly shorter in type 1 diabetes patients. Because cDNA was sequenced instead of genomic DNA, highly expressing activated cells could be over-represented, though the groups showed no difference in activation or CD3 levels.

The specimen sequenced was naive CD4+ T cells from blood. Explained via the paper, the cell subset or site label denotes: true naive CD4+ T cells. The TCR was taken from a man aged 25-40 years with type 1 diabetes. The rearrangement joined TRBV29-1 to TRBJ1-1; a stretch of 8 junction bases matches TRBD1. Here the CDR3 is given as CSASDRADTEAFF. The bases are TGCAGCGCCTCGGACAGGGCGGACACTGAAGCTTTCTTT.